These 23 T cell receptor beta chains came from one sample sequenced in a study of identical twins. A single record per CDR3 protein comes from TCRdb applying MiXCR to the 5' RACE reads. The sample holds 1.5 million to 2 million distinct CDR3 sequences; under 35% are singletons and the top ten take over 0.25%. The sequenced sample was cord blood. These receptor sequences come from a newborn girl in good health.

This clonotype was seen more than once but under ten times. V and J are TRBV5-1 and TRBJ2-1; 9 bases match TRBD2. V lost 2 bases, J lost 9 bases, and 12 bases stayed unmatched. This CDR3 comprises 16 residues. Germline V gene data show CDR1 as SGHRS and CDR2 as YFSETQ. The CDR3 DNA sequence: TGCGCCAGCAGCTTTATAGCGGGAGTGAGCAGTGGTGAGCAGTTCTTC. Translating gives CASSFIAGVSSGEQFF.

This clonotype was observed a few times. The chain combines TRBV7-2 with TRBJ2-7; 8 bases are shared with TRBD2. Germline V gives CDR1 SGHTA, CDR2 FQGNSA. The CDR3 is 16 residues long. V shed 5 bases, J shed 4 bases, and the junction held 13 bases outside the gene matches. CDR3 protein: CASSPLRAGDSYEQYF. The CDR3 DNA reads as TGTGCCAGCAGCCCCCTTAGAGCGGGAGATAGTTACGAGCAGTACTTC.

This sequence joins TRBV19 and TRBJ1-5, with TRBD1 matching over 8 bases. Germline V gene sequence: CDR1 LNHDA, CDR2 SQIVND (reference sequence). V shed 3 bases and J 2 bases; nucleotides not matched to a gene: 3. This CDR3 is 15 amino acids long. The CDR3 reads CASSMPTGGNQPQHF. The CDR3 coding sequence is TGTGCCAGTAGTATGCCGACAGGGGGCAATCAGCCCCAGCATTTT.

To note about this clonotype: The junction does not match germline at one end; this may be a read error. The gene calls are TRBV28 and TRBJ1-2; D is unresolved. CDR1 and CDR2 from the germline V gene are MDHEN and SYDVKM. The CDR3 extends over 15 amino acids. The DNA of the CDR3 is TGTGCCAGCAGCCCCACCGGACGAGGCACCTATGGCTGCACCTTC. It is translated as CASSPTGRGTYGCTF.

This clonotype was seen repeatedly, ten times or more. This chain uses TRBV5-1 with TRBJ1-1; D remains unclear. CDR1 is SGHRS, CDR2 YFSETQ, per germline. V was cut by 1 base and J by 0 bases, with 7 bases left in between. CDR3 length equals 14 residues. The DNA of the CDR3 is TGCGCCAGCAGCTTGAACACTTTGAACACTGAAGCTTTCTTT. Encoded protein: CASSLNTLNTEAFF.

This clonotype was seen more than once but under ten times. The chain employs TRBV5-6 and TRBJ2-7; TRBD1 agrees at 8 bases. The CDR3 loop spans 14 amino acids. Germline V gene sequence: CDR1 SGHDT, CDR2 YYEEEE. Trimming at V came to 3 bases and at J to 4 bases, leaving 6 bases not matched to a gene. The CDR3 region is CASSYQTGEYEQYF. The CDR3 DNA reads TGTGCCAGCAGCTATCAGACAGGGGAGTACGAGCAGTACTTC.

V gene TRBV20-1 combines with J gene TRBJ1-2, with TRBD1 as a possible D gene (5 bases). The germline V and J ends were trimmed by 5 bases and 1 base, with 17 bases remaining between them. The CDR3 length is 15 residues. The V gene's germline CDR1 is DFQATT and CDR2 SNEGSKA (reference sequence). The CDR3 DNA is TGCAGTGCTCCCGATTCCTCAGGGTTTAACTATGGCTACACCTTC. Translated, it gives CSAPDSSGFNYGYTF.

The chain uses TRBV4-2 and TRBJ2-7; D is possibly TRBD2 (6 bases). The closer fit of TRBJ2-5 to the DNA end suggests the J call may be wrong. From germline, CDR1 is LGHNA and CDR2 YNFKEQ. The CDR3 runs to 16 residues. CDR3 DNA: TGTGCCAGCAGCCAAGCCCTCGGAGGGGAAAGAGAGACCCAGTACTTC. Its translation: CASSQALGGERETQYF.

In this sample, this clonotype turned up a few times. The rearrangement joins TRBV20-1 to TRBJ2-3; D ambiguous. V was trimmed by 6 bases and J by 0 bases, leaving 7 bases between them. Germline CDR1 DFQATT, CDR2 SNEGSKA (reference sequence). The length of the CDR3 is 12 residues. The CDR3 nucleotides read TGCAGTGCCGAGGCTAGCACAGATACGCAGTATTTT. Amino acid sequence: CSAEASTDTQYF.

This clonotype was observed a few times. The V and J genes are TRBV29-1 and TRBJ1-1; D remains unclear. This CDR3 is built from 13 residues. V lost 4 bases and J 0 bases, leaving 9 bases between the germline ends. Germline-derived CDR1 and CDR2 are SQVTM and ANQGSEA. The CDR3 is CSVGRALNTEAFF. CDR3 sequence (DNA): TGCAGCGTTGGGCGAGCCCTGAACACTGAAGCTTTCTTT. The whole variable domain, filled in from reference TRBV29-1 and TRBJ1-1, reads SAVISQKPSRDICQRGTSLTIQCQVDSQVTMMFWYRQQPGQSLTLIATANQGSEATYESGFVIDKFPISRPNLTFSTLTVSNMSPEDSSIYLCSVGRALNTEAFFGQGTRLTVV.

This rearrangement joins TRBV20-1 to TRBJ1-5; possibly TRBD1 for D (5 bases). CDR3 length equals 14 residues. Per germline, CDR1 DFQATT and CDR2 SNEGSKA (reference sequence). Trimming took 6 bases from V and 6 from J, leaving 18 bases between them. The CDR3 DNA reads TGCAGTGCCATCCCCAGGGCCAAGAGTCAGCCCCAGCATTTT. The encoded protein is CSAIPRAKSQPQHF.

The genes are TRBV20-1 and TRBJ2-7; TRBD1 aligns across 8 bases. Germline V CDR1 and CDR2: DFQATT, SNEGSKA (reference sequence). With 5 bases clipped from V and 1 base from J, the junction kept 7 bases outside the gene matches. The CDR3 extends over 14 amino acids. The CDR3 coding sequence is TGCAGTGCTCCGGACAGGGCCACATCCTACGAGCAGTACTTC. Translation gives CSAPDRATSYEQYF.

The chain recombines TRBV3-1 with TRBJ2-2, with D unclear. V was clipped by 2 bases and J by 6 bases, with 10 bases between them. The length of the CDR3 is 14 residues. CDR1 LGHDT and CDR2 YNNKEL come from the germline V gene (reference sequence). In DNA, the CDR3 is TGTGCCAGCAGCCAATACACGGGTCCCGGGGAGCTGTTTTTT. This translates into CASSQYTGPGELFF.

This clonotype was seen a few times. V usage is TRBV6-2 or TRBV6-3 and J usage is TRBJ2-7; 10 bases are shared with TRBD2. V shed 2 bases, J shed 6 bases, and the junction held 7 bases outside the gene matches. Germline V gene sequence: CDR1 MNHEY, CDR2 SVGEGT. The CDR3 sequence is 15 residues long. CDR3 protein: CASSYAFSGGIEQYF. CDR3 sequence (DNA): TGTGCCAGCAGTTACGCCTTTAGCGGGGGGATCGAGCAGTACTTC.

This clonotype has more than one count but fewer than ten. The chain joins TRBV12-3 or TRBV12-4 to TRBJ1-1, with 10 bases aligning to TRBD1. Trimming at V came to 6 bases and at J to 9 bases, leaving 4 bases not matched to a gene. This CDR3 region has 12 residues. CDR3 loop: CASSWDRGKAFF. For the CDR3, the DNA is TGTGCCAGCAGCTGGGACAGGGGAAAAGCTTTCTTT.

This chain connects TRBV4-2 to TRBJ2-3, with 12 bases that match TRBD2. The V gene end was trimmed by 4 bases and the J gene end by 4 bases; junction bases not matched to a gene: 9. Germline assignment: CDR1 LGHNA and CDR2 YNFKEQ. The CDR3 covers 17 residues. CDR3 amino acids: CASSLSTSGSWADTQYF. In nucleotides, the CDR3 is TGTGCCAGCAGCCTTTCGACTAGCGGGAGTTGGGCAGATACGCAGTATTTT.

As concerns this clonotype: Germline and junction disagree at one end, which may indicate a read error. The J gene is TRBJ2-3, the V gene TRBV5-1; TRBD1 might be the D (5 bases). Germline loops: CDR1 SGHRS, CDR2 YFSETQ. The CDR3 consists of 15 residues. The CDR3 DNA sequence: TGCGCCAGTATGGACGGTTCTGGACACAAAGATGCGCAGTATTTT. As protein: CASMDGSGHKDAQYF.

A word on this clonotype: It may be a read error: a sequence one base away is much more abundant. The DNA for the CDR3 is TGCAGGGCTAGCGGGGGGACCTACAATGAGCAGTTCTTC. It translates to CRASGGTYNEQFF. The V and J genes are TRBV20-1 and TRBJ2-1, with 11 bases identical to TRBD2. The CDR3 totals 13 residues. Germline V gene lookup returns CDR1 DFQATT and CDR2 SNEGSKA (reference sequence).

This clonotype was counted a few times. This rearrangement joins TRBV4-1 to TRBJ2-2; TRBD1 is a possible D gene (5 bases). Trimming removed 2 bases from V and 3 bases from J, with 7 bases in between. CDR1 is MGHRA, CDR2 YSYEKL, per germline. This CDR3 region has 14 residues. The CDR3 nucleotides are TGCGCCAGCAGCCAACCCAGGGACACCGGGGAGCTGTTTTTT. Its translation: CASSQPRDTGELFF.

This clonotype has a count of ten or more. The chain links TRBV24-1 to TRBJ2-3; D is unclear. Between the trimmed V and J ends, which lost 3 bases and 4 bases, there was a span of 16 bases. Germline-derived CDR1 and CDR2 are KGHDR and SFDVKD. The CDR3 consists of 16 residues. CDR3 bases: TGTGCCACCAGTGATGCGGCTTACCCCGGAGCAGATACGCAGTATTTT. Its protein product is CATSDAAYPGADTQYF.

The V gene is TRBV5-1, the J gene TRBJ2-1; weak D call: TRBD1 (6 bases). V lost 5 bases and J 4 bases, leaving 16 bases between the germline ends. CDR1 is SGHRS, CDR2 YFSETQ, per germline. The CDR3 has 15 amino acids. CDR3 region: CASRLMGAVYNEQFF. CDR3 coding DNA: TGCGCCAGCAGGCTGATGGGGGCCGTGTACAATGAGCAGTTCTTC.

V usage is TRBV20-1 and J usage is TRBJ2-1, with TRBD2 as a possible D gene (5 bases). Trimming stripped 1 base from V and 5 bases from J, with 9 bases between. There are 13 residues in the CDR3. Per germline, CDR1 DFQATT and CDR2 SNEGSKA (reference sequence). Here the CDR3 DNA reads TGCAGTGCTAGAGTTCCGCGGGACAATGAGCAGTTCTTC. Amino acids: CSARVPRDNEQFF.

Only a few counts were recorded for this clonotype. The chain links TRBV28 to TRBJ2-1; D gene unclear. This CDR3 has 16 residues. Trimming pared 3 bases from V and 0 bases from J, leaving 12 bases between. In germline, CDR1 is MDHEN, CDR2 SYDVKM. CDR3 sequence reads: CASSFLLPSSYNEQFF. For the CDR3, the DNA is TGTGCCAGCAGTTTTCTCCTCCCCAGCTCCTACAATGAGCAGTTCTTC.